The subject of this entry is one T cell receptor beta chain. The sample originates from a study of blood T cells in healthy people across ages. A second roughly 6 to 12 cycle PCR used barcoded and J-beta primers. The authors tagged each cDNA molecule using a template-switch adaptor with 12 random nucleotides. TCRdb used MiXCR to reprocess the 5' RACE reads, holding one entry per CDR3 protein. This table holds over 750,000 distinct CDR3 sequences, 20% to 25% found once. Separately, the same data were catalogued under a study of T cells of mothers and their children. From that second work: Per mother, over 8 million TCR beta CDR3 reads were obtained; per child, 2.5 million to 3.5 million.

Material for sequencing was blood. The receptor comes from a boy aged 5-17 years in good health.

CDR3 in amino acids: CASRSRLGEQQFF. Written as DNA, the CDR3 is TGTGCCAGCAGATCCAGACTAGGGGAACAGCAGTTCTTC. This chain links TRBV6-6 with TRBJ2-1, with D tentatively TRBD2 (6 bases). Per germline, CDR1 MNHNY and CDR2 SVGAGI (reference sequence). Trimming stripped 6 bases from V and 11 bases from J, with 17 bases between. This CDR3 has 13 amino acids.